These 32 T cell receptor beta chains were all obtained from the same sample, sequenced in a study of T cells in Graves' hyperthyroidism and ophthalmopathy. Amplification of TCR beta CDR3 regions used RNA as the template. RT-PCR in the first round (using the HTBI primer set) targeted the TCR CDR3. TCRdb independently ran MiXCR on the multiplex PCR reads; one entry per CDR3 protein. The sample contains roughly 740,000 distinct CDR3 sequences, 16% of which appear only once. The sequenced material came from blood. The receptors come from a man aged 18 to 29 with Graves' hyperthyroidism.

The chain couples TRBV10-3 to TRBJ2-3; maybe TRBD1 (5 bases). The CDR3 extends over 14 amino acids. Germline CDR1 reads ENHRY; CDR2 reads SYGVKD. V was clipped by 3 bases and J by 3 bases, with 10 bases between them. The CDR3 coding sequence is TGTGCCATCAGTGAAGGGGAAAGGACAGATACGCAGTATTTT. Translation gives CAISEGERTDTQYF.

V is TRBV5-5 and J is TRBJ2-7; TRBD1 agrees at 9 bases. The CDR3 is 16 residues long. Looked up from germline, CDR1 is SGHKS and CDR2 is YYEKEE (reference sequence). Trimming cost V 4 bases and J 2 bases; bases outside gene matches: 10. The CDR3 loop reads CASSETRDRATYEQYF. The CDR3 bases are TGTGCCAGCAGCGAGACCCGGGACAGGGCCACCTACGAGCAGTACTTC.

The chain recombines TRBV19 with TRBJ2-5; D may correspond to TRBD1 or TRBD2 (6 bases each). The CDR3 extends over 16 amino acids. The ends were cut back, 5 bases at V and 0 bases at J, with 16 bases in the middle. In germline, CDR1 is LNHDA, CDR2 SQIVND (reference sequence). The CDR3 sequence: CASSPSGAPYQETQYF. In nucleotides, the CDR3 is TGTGCCAGTAGTCCCTCGGGGGCCCCGTACCAAGAGACCCAGTACTTC.

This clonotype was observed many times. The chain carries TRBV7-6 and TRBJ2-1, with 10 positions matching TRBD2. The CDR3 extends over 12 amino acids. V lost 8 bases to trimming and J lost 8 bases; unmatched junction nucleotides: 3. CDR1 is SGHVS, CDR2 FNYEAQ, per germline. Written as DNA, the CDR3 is TGTGCCAGCGGGCTAGCGGGAGATGAGCAGTTCTTC. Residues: CASGLAGDEQFF.

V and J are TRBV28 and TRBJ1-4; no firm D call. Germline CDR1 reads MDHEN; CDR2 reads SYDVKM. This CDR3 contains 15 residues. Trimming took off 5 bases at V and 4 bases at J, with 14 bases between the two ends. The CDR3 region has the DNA TGTGCCAGCAGTCCCCGCATGATTATTAATGAAAAACTGTTTTTT. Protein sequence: CASSPRMIINEKLFF.

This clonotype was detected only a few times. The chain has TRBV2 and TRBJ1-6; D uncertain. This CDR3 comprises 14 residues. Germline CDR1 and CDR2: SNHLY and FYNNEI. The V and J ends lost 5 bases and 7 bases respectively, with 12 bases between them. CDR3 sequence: CASSLGGENSPLHF. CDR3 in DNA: TGTGCCAGCAGTTTGGGCGGAGAGAATTCACCCCTCCACTTT.

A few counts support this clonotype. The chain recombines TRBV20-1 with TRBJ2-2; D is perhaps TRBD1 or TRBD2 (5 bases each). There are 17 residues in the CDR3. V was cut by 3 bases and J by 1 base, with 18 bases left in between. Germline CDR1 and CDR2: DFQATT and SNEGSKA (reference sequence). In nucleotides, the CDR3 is TGCAGTGCTAGGGGTTATGGGGCTAGCCAGAACACCGGGGAGCTGTTTTTT. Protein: CSARGYGASQNTGELFF.

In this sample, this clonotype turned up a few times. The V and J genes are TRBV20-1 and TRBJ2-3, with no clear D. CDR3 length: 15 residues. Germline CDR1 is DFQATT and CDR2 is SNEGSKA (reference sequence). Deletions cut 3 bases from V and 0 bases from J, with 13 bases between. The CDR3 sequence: CSASPRGWSTDTQYF. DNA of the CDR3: TGCAGTGCTAGCCCTAGAGGTTGGAGCACAGATACGCAGTATTTT.

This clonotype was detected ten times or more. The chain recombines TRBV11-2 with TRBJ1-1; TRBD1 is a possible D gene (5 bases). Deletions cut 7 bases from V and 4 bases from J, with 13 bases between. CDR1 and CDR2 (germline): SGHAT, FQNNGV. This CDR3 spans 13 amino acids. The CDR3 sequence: CASTLTASTEAFF. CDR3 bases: TGTGCCAGCACCCTGACAGCGAGCACTGAAGCTTTCTTT.

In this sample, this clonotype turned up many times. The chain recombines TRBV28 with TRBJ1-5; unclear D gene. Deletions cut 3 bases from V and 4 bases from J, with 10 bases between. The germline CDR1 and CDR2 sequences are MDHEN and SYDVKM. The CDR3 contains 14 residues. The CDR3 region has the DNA TGTGCCAGCAGTTTGGAGCGGGCAAATCAGCCCCAGCATTTT. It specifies CASSLERANQPQHF.

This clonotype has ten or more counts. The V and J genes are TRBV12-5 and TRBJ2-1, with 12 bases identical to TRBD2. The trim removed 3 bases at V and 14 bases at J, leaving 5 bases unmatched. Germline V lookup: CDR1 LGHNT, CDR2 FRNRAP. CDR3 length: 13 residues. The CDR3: CASGFGLAGREFF. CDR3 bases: TGTGCTAGTGGTTTCGGACTAGCGGGGCGTGAGTTCTTC.

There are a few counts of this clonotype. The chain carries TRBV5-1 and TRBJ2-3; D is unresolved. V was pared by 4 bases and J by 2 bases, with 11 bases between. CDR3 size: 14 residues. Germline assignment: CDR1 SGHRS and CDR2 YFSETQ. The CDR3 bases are TGCGCCAGCAGCGGATCGGGCTACACAGATACGCAGTATTTT. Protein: CASSGSGYTDTQYF. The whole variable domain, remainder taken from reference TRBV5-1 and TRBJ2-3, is KAGVTQTPRYLIKTRGQQVTLSCSPISGHRSVSWYQQTPGQGLQFLFEYFSETQRNKGNFPGRFSGRQFSNSRSEMNVSTLELGDSALYLCASSGSGYTDTQYFGPGTRLTVL.

This CDR3 reads CASSQDRKGFYEQYF. CDR3 nucleotides: TGTGCCAGCAGCCAAGATAGGAAGGGTTTCTACGAGCAGTACTTC. The rearrangement uses TRBV14 and TRBJ2-7; no definite D call. Germline-derived CDR1 and CDR2 are SGHDN and FVKESK. This CDR3 is built from 15 residues. Trimming stripped 0 bases from V and 3 bases from J, with 12 bases between.

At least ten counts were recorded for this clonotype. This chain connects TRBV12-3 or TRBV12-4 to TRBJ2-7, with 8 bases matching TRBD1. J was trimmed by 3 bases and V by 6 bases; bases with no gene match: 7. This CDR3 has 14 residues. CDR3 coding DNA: TGTGCCAGCAGCCGTTCGACAGGGGACTACGAGCAGTACTTC. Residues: CASSRSTGDYEQYF.

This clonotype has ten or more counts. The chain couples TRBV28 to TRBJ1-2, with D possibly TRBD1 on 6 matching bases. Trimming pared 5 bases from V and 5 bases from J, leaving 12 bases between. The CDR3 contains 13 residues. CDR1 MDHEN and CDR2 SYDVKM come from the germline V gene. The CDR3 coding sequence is TGTGCCAGCAGTGTGACAGGAATTTATGGCTACACCTTC. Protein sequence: CASSVTGIYGYTF.

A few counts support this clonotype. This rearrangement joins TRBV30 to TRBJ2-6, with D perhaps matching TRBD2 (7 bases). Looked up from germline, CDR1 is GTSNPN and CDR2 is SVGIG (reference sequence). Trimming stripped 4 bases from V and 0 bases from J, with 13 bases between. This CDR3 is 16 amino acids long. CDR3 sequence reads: CAWNRAGVSGANVLTF. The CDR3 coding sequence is TGTGCCTGGAACAGGGCGGGAGTCTCTGGGGCCAACGTCCTGACTTTC. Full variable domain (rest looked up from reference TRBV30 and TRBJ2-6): SQTIHQWPATLVQPVGSPLSLECTVEGTSNPNLYWYRQAAGRGLQLLFYSVGIGQISSEVPQNLSASRPQDRQFILSSKKLLLSDSGFYLCAWNRAGVSGANVLTFGAGSRLTVL.

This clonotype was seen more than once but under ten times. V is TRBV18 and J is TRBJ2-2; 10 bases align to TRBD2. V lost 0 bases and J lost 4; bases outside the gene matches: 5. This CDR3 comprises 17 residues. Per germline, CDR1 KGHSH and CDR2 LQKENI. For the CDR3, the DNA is TGTGCCAGCTCACCACCGAGACTAGCGGGTTTCACCGGGGAGCTGTTTTTT. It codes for CASSPPRLAGFTGELFF. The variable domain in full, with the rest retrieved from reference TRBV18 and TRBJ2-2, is NAGVMQNPRHLVRRRGQEARLRCSPMKGHSHVYWYRQLPEEGLKFMVYLQKENIIDESGMPKERFSAEFPKEGPSILRIQQVVRGDSAAYFCASSPPRLAGFTGELFFGEGSRLTVL.

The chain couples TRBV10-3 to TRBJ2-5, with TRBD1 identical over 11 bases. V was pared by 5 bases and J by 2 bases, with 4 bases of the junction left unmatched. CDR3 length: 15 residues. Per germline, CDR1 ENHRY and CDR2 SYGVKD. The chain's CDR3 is CAISFRDRGQETQYF. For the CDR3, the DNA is TGTGCCATCAGTTTTCGGGACAGGGGGCAAGAGACCCAGTACTTC.

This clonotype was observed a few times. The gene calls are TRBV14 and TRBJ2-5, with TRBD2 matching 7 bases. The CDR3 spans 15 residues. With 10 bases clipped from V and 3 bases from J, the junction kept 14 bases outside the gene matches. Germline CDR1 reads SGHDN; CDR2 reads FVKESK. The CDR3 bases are TGTGCCATCCAACCCAAACTAGCGACCAAAGAGACCCAGTACTTC. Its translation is CAIQPKLATKETQYF.

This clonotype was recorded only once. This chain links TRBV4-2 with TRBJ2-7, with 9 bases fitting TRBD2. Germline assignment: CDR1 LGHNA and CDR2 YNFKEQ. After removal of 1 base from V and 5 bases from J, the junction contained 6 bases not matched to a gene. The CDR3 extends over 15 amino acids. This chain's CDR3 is CASSQAVAGENEQYF. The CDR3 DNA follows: TGTGCCAGCAGCCAAGCCGTAGCGGGAGAAAACGAGCAGTACTTC.

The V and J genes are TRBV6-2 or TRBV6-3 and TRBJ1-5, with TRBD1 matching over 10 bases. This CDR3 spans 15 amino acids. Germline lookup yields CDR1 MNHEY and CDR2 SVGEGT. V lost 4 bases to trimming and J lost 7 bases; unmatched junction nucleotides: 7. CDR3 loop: CASSFGTGVWQPQHF. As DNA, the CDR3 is TGTGCCAGCAGTTTCGGGACAGGGGTCTGGCAGCCCCAGCATTTT.

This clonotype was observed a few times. The CDR3 bases are TGTGCCAGCAGTTATGCCCCTAACACCGGGGAGCTGTTTTTT. Its protein product is CASSYAPNTGELFF. The gene calls are TRBV6-5 and TRBJ2-2, with D uncertain. CDR3 length: 14 residues. The V gene's germline CDR1 is MNHEY and CDR2 SVGAGI. V lost 3 bases to trimming and J lost 2 bases, with 7 bases between them.

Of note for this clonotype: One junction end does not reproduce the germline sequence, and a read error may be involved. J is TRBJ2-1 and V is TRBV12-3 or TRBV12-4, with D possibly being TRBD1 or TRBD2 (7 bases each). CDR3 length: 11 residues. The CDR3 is CASRGGHEQFF. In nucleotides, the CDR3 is TGCGCCAGCAGGGGGGGGCATGAGCAGTTCTTC.

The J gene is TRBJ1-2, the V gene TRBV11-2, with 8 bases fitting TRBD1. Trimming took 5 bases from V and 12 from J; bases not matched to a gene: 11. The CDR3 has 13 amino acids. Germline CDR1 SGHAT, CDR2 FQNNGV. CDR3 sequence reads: CASSLDREEAHTF. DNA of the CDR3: TGTGCCAGCAGCCTGGACAGGGAAGAGGCCCACACCTTC.

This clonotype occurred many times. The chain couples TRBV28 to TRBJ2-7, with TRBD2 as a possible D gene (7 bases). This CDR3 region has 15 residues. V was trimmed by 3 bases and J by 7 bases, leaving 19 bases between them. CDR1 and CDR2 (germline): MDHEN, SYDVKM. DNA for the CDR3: TGTGCCAGCAGTTTGGAGAGGGCGGGGGCAAGGGAGCAGTACTTC. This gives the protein CASSLERAGAREQYF.

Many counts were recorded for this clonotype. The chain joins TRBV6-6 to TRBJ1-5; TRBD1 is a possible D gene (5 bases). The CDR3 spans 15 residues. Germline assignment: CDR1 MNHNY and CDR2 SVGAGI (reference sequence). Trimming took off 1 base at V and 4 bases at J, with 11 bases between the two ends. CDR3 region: CASSYLNGGNQPQHF. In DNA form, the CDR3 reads TGTGCCAGCAGTTACTTGAATGGGGGGAATCAGCCCCAGCATTTT.

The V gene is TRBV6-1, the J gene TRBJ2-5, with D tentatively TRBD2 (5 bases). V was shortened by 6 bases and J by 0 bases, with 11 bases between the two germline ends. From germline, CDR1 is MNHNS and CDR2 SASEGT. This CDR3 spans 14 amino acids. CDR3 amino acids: CASRSRRDQETQYF. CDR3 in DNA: TGTGCCAGCAGAAGTAGGCGGGACCAAGAGACCCAGTACTTC.

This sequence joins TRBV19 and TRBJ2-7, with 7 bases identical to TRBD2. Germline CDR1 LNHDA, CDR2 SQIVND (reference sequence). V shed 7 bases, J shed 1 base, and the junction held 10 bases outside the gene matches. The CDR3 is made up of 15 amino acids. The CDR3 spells CASTTGQRDSYEQYF. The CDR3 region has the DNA TGTGCCAGTACCACCGGGCAGCGGGATTCCTACGAGCAGTACTTC.

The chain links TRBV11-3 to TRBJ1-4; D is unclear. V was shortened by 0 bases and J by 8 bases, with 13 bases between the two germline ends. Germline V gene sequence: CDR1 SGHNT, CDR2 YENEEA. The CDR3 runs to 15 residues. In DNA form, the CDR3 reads TGTGCCAGCAGCTTAGATCGCAGCACCGGGGAAAAACTGTTTTTT. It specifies CASSLDRSTGEKLFF.

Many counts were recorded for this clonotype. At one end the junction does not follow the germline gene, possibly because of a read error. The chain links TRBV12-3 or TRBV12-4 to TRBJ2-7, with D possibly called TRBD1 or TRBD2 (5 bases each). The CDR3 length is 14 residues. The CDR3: CASSLEGDAYEQYF. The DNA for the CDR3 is TGTGCCAGTAGTTTAGAAGGGGACGCCTACGAGCAGTACTTC.

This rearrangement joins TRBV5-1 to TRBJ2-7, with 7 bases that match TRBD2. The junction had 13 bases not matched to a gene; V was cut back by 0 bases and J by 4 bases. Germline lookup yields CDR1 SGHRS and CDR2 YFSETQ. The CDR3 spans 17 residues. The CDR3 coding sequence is TGCGCCAGCAGCTTGGGACCTCCGGGACTACTCATTTACGAGCAGTACTTC. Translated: CASSLGPPGLLIYEQYF.

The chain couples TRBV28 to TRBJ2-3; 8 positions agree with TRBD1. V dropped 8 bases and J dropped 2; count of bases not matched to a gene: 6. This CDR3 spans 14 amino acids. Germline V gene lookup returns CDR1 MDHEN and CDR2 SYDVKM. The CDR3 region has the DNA TGTGCCAGCGCACCGGGACAGGACACAGATACGCAGTATTTT. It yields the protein CASAPGQDTDTQYF.